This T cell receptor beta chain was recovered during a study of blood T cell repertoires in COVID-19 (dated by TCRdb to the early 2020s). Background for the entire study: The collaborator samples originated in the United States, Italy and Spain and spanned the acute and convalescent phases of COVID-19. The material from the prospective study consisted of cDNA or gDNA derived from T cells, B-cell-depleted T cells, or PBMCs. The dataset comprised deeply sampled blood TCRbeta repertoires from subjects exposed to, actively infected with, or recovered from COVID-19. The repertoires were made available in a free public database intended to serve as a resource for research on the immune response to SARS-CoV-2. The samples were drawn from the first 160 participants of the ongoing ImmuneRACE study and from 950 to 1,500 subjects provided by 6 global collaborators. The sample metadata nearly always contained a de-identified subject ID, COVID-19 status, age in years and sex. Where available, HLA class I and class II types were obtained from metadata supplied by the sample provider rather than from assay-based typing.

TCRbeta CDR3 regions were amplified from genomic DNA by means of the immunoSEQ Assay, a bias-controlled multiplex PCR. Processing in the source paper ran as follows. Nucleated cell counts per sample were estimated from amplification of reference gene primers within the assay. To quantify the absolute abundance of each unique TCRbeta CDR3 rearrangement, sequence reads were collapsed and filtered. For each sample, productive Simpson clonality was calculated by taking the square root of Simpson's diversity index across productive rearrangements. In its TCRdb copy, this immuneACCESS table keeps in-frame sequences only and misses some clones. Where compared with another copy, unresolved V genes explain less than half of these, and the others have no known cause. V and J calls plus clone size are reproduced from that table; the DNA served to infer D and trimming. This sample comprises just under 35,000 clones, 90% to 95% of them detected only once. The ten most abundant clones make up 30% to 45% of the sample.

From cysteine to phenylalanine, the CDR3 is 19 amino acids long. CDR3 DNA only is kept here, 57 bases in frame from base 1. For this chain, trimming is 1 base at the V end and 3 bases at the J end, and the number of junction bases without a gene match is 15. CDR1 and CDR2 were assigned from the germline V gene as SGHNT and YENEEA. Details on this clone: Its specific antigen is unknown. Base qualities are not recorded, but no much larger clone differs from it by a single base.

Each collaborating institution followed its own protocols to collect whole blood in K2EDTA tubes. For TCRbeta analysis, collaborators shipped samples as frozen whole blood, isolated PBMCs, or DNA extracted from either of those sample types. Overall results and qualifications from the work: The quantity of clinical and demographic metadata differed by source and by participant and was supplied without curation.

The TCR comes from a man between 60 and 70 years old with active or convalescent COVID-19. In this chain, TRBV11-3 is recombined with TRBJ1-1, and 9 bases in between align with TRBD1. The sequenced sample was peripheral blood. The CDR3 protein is CASSLATGGHSSTDTEAFF. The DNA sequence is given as TGTGCCAGCAGCTTAGCGACAGGGGGTCACTCGTCAACAGACACTGAAGCTTTCTTT.